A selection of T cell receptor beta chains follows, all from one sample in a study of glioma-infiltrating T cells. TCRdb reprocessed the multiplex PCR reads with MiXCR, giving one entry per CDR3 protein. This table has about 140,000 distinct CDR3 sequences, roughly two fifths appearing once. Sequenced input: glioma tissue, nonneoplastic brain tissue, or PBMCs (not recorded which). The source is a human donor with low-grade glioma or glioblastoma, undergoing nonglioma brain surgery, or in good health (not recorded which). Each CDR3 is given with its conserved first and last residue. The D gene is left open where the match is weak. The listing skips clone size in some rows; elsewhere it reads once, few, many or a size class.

cdr3_nt: TGCAGTGCTAGTCAACTAGGGACAGGGATGAACACTGAAACTTTCTTT
cdr3_aa: CSASQLGTGMNTETFF
j_call: TRBJ1-1
v_call: TRBV20-1
clone_size: NA
d_call: TRBD1

cdr3_nt: TGTGCCAGCAGCCGATCAACCCGGACCCAGCATTTT
cdr3_aa: CASSRSTRTQHF
j_call: TRBJ1-5
v_call: TRBV12-3/TRBV12-4
clone_size: NA
d_call: NA

cdr3_nt: TGTGCCAGCAGTGACTCGACAACGGATGAGCAGTTCTTC
cdr3_aa: CASSDSTTDEQFF
j_call: TRBJ2-1
v_call: TRBV6-4
clone_size: few
d_call: NA

cdr3_nt: TGTGCCACCAGTGATCCAACAGGGGGCCCAAACACCGGGGAGCTGTTTTTT
cdr3_aa: CATSDPTGGPNTGELFF
j_call: TRBJ2-2
v_call: TRBV24-1
clone_size: NA
d_call: TRBD1

cdr3_nt: TGTGCCAGCAGAGGTCTAGGTGATACGCAGTATTTT
cdr3_aa: CASRGLGDTQYF
j_call: TRBJ2-3
v_call: TRBV9
clone_size: many
d_call: NA

cdr3_nt: TGTGCCAGCAGTCTCCTCAGGGCGGGAACCGGGGAGCTGTTTTTT
cdr3_aa: CASSLLRAGTGELFF
j_call: TRBJ2-2
v_call: TRBV12-3/TRBV12-4
clone_size: NA
d_call: NA

cdr3_nt: TGTGCCAGCAGTCCGGGCCTTGGAAACATCATATATTTT
cdr3_aa: CASSPGLGNIIYF
j_call: TRBJ1-3
v_call: TRBV28
clone_size: NA
d_call: NA

cdr3_nt: TGTGCCACCAGCGGACAGGGGACGTTCACTGAAGCTTTCTTT
cdr3_aa: CATSGQGTFTEAFF
j_call: TRBJ1-1
v_call: TRBV24-1
clone_size: NA
d_call: TRBD1

cdr3_nt: TGTGCCAGCTCCCCCGGGACAGGGGACTACAATGAGCAGTTCTTC
cdr3_aa: CASSPGTGDYNEQFF
j_call: TRBJ2-1
v_call: TRBV27
clone_size: NA
d_call: TRBD1

cdr3_nt: TGTGCCAGCAGTTTGCTAGGGAGGCCCAATGGCTACACCTTC
cdr3_aa: CASSLLGRPNGYTF
j_call: TRBJ1-2
v_call: TRBV6-1
clone_size: few
d_call: NA

cdr3_nt: TGTGCCACAGGCCGCGGGACAGGGAAGGATACGCAGTATTTT
cdr3_aa: CATGRGTGKDTQYF
j_call: TRBJ2-3
v_call: TRBV12-3/TRBV12-4
clone_size: few
d_call: TRBD1

cdr3_nt: TGTGCCAGCTCACGGGACCTCGGGCCCCATACGCAGTATTTT
cdr3_aa: CASSRDLGPHTQYF
j_call: TRBJ2-3
v_call: TRBV18
clone_size: few
d_call: NA

cdr3_nt: TGTGCCAGCAGCTTAGGCCGCCAGTCCTCCTACGAGCAGTACTTC
cdr3_aa: CASSLGRQSSYEQYF
j_call: TRBJ2-7
v_call: TRBV7-8
clone_size: NA
d_call: NA

cdr3_nt: TGTGCCAGCAGCTTGGGTACCAGTATCACAGATACGCAGTATTTT
cdr3_aa: CASSLGTSITDTQYF
j_call: TRBJ2-3
v_call: TRBV7-3
clone_size: NA
d_call: NA

cdr3_nt: TGTGCCAGCAGTTTCTACGGCAGGGGGAGCTACACCTTC
cdr3_aa: CASSFYGRGSYTF
j_call: TRBJ1-2
v_call: TRBV12-3/TRBV12-4
clone_size: few
d_call: TRBD1

cdr3_nt: TGTGCCAGCAGTGGACAGGGGGCGCGGGAGCAGTACTTC
cdr3_aa: CASSGQGAREQYF
j_call: TRBJ2-7
v_call: TRBV27
clone_size: NA
d_call: TRBD1

cdr3_nt: TGCAGTGCTAGTGGCAACGAGCAGTACTTC
cdr3_aa: CSASGNEQYF
j_call: TRBJ2-7
v_call: TRBV20-1
clone_size: NA
d_call: NA